This entry features one T cell receptor beta chain sequence. What it recognizes is unknown. Assay used: immunoSEQ multiplex PCR; TCRdb lists only in-frame clones, some missing. Among about 100,000 clones listed, around nine tenths were seen once. This CDR3 spans 15 amino acids. V gave up 1 base and J gave up 0 bases, with 4 bases separating them. Germline V gives CDR1 MNHEY, CDR2 SMNVEV (reference sequence). This specimen belongs to a study of OX40 agonist ivuxolimab in advanced cancers. Study results and limitations: Dose levels from 0.1 to 3.0 mg/kg saw CD4+ and CD8+ blood T cells expand clonally by week 6.

The receptor comes from an adult with an advanced solid tumor such as melanoma, head and neck, liver or kidney cancer. This rearrangement joins TRBV27 to TRBJ2-6; D remains ambiguous. The input for sequencing was CD4+ or CD8+ T cells sorted from blood, taken in a trial of the OX40 agonist ivuxolimab. The DNA of the CDR3 is TGTGCCAGCAGTTTATTTCTCTCTGGGGCCAACGTCCTGACTTTC. The encoded protein is CASSLFLSGANVLTF.